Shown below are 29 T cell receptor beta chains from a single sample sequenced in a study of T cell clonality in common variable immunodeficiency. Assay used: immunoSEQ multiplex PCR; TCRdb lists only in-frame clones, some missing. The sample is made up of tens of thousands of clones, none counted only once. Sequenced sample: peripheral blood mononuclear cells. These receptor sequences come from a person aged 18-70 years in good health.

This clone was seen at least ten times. The CDR3 DNA, read in part, is TGCAGTGCTAGAGACCGCGGGACTAGCGGGAGGCCCTACAATGAG. Translating it yields CSARDRGTSGRPYNE. The whole CDR3 region reads CSARDRGTSGRPYNEQFF. The chain joins TRBV20-1 to TRBJ2-1; 15 bases align to TRBD2. The read is 3 residues too short to cover the CDR3 end, so that end is filled in from the germline J gene. V was pared by 0 bases and J by 2 bases, with 5 bases of the junction left unmatched. The CDR3 covers 18 residues. Germline V gives CDR1 DFQATT, CDR2 SNEGSKA (reference sequence).

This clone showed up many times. CDR3 bases read: TGTGCCAGTAGTATAACGGCAGGGTCCAATTCACCC. Translated, it gives CASSITAGSNSP. The CDR3, in full, reads CASSITAGSNSPLHF. The J gene is TRBJ1-6, the V gene TRBV19, with D perhaps TRBD1 (5 bases). The read finishes 3 residues shy of the CDR3 end, and the germline J gene is used to complete it. Germline CDR1 is LNHDA and CDR2 is SQIVND (reference sequence). The CDR3 length is 15 residues. Trimming took off 2 bases at V and 7 bases at J, with 12 bases between the two ends.

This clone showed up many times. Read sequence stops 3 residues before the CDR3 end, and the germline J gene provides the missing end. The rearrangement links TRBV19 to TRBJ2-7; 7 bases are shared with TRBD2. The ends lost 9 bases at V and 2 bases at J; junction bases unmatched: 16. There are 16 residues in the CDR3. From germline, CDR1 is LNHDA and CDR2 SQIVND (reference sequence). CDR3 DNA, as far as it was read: TGTGCCAGCAATGCCCGGGCGGGCGGGAGCCCCTACGAG. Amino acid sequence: CASNARAGGSPYE. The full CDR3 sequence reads CASNARAGGSPYEQYF.

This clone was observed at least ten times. CDR3 sequence: CASSFRTGQETQYF. The DNA read from the CDR3 is TGTGCCAGCAGCTTTCGGACAGGGCAAGAGACC. The V gene is TRBV5-6, the J gene TRBJ2-5; 8 bases are a match to TRBD1. The DNA ends 3 residues before the CDR3 does, and the rest of the CDR3 is filled in from the germline J gene. J gave up 2 bases and V 2 bases, and 2 bases lay outside the gene matches. Germline lookup yields CDR1 SGHDT and CDR2 YYEEEE. This CDR3 has 14 amino acids.

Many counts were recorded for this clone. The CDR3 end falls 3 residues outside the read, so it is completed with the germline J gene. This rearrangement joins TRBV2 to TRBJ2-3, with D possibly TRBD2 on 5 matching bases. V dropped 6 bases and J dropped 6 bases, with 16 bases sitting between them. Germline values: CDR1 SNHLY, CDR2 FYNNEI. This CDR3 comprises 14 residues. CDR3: CASSLLVPGDTQYF. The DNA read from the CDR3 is TGTGCCAGCAGCCTACTAGTCCCTGGGGATACG.

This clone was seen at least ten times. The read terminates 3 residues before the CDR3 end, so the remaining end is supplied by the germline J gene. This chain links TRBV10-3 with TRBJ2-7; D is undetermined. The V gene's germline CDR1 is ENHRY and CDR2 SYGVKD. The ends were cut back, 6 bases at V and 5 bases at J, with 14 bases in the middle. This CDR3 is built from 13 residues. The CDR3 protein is CAIRASRTNEQYF. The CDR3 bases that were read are TGTGCCATCAGGGCCTCAAGAACCAACGAG.

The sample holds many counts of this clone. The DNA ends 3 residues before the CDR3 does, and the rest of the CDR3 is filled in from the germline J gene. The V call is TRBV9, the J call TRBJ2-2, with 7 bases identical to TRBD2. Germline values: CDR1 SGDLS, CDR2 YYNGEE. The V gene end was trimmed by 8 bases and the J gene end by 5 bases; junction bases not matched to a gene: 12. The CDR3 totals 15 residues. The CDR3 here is CASQKGGRGTGELFF. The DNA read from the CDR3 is TGTGCCAGTCAAAAAGGCGGGAGAGGAACCGGGGAG.

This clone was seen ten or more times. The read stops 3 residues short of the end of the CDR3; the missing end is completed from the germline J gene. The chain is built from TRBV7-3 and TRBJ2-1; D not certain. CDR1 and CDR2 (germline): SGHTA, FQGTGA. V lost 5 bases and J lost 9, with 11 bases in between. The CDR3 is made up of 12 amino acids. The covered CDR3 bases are TGTGCCAGCAGCGCTAAACCTGGTGAG. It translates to CASSAKPGE. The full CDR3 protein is CASSAKPGEQFF. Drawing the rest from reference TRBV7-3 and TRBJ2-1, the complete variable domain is GAGVSQTPSNKVTEKGKYVELRCDPISGHTALYWYRQSLGQGPEFLIYFQGTGAADDSGLPNDRFFAVRPEGSVSTLKIQRTERGDSAVYLCASSAKPGEQFFGPGTRLTVL.

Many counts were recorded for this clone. Here the CDR3 reads CASSPGLAGGHEQFF. The sequenced part of the CDR3 DNA is TGTGCCAGCTCACCAGGCCTAGCGGGTGGTCATGAG. The gene calls are TRBV18 and TRBJ2-1; TRBD2 aligns across 8 bases. The observed sequence ends 3 residues before the CDR3 terminus, with the missing tail filled in from the germline J gene. This CDR3 is built from 15 residues. Germline assignment: CDR1 KGHSH and CDR2 LQKENI. Losses at the gene ends were 2 bases for V and 8 bases for J; bases not matched to a gene: 8.

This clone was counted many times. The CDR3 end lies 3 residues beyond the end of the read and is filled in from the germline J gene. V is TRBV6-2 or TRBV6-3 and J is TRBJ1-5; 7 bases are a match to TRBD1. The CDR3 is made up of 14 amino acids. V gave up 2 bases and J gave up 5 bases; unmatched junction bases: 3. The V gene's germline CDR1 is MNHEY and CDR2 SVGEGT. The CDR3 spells CASSYTQGHQPQHF. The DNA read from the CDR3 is TGTGCCAGCAGTTACACACAGGGGCATCAGCCC.

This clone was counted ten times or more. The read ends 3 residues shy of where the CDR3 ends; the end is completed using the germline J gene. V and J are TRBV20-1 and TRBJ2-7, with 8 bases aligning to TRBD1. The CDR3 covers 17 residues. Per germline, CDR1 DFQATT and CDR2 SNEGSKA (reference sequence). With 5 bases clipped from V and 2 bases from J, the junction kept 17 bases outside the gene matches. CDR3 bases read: TGCAGTGCTTCCGATCTAGCCCGGGACAGGCGAACCTACGAG. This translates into CSASDLARDRRTYE. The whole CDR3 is CSASDLARDRRTYEQYF.

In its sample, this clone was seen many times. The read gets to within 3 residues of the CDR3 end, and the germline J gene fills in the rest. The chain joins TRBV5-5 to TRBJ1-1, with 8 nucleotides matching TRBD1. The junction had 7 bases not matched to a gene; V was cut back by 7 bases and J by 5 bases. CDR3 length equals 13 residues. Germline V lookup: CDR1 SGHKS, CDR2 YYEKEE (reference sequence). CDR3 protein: CASDTGGTTEAFF. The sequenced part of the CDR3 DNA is TGTGCCAGCGATACAGGGGGGACAACTGAA.

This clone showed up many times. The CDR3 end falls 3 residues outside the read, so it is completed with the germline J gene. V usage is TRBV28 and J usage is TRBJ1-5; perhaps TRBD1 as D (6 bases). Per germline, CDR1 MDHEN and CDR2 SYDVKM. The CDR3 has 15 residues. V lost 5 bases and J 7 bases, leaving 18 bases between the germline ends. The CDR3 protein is CASSLSGGASQPQHF. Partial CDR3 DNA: TGTGCCAGCAGTCTGAGCGGGGGGGCGTCCCAGCCC.

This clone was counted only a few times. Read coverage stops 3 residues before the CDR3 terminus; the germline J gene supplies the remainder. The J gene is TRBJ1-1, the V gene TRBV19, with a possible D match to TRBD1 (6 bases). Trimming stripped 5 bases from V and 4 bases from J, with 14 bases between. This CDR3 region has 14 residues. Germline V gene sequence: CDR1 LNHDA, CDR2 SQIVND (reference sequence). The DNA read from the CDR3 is TGTGCCAGTAGTTTGGGGGCAGGACGCACTGAA. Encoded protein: CASSLGAGRTE. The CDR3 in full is CASSLGAGRTEAFF.

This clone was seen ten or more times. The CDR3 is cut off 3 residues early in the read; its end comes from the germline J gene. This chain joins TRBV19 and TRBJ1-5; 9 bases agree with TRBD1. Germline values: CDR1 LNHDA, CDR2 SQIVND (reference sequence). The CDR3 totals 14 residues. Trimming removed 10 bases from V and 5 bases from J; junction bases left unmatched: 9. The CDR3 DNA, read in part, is TGTGCCATTTCAGGGGGGACAGGGCATCAGCCC. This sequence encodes CAISGGTGHQP. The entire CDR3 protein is CAISGGTGHQPQHF. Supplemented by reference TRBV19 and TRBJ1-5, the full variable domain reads DGGITQSPKYLFRKEGQNVTLSCEQNLNHDAMYWYRQDPGQGLRLIYYSQIVNDFQKGDIAEGYSVSREKKESFPLTVTSAQKNPTAFYLCAISGGTGHQPQHFGDGTRLSIL.

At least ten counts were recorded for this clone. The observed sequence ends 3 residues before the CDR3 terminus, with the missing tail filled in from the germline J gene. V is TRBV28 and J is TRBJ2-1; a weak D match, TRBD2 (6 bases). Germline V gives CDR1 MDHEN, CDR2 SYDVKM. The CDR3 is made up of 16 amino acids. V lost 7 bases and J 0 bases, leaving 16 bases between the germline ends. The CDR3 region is CASISRGSNSYNEQFF. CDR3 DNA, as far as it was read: TGTGCCAGCATCTCCCGGGGGAGTAACTCCTACAATGAG.

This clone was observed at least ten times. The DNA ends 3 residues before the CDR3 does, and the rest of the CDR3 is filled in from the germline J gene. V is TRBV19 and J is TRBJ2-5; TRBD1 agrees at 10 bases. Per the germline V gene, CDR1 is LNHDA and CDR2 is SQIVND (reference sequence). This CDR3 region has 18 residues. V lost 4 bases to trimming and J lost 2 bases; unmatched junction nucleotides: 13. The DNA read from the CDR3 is TGTGCCAGTAGTAAAACCGGGACAGGGGACATTAGACAAGAGACC. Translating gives CASSKTGTGDIRQET. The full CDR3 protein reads CASSKTGTGDIRQETQYF.

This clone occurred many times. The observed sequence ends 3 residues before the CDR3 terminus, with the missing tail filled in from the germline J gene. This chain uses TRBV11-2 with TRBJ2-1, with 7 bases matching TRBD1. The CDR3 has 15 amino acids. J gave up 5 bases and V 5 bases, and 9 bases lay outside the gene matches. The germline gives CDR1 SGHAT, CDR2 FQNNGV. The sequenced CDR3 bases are TGTGCCAGCAGCCCGACCGGGACAGCGAACAATGAG. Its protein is CASSPTGTANNE. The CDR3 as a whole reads CASSPTGTANNEQFF.

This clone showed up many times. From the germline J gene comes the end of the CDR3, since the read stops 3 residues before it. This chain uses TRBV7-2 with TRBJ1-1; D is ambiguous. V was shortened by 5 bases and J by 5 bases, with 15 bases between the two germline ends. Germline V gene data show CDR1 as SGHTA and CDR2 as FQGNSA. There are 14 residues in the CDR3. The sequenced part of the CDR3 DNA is TGTGCCAGCAGCCGCCCCGGGCCGGGGACTGAA. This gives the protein CASSRPGPGTE. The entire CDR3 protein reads CASSRPGPGTEAFF.

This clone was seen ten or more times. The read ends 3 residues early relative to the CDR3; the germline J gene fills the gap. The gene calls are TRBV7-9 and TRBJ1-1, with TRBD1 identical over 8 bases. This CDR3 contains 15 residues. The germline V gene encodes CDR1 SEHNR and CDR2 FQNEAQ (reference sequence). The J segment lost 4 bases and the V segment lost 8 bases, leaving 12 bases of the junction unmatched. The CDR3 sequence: CASLDRVGMGTEAFF. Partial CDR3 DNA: TGTGCCAGCCTGGACAGGGTTGGGATGGGCACTGAA.

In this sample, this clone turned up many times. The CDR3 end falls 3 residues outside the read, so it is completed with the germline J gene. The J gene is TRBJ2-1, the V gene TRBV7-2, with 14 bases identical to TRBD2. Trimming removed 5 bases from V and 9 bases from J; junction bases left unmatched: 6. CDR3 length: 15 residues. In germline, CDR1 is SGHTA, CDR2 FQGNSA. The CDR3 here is CASSRRTSGRTEQFF. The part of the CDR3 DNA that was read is TGTGCCAGCAGCCGCCGGACTAGCGGGAGGACTGAG.

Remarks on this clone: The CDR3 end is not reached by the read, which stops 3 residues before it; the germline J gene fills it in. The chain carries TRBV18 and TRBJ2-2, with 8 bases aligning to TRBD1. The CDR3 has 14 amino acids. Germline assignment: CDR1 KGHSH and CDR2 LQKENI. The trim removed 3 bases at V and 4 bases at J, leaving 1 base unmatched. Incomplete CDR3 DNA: TGTGCCAGCTCACCCCAGGGGGCCACCGGGGAG. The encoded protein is CASSPQGATGE. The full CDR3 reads CASSPQGATGELFF.

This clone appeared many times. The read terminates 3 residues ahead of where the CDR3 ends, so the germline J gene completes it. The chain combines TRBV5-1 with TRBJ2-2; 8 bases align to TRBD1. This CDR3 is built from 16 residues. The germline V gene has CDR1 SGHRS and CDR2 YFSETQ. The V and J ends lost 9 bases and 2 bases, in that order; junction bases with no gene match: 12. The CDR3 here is CATHRGEATNTGELFF. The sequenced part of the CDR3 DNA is TGCGCCACCCACAGGGGGGAGGCCACCAACACCGGGGAG.

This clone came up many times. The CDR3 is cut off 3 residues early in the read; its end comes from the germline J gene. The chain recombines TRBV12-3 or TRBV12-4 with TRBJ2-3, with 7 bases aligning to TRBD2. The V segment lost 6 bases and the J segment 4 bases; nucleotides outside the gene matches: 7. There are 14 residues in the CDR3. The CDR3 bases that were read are TGTGCCAGCAGCTCACTTGGGGGGGCAGATACG. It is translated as CASSSLGGADT. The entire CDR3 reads CASSSLGGADTQYF.

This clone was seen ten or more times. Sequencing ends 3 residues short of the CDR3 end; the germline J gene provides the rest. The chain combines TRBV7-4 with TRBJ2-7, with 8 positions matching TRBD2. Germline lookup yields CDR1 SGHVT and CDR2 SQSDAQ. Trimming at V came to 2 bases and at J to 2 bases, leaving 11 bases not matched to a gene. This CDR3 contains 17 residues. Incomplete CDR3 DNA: TGTGCCAGCAGCTTAAACCCTACCACTAGCGGAACCTACGAG. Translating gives CASSLNPTTSGTYE. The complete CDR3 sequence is CASSLNPTTSGTYEQYF.

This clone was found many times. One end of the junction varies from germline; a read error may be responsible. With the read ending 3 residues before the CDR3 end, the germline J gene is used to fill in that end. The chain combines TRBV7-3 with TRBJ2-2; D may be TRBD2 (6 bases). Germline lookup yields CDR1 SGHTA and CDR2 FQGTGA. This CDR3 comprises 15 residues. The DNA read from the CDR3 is TGTGCCAGCACCTTAAGCGGGCGAGACACCGGGGAG. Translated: CASTLSGRDTGE. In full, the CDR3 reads CASTLSGRDTGELFF.

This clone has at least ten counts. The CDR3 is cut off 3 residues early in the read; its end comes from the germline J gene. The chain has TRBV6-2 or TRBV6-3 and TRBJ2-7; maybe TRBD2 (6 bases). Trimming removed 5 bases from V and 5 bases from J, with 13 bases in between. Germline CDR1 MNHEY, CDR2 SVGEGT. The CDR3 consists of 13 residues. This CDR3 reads CASSRRSSDEQYF. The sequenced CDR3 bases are TGTGCCAGCAGTCGACGTTCTAGCGACGAG.

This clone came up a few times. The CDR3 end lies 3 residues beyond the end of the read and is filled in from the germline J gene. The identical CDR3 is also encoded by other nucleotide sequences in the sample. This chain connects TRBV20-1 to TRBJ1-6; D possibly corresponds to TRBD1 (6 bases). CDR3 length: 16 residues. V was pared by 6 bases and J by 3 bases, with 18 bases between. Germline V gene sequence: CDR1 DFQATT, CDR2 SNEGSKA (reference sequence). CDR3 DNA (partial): TGCAGTGCCCGAGGACAGACGGGCTTCTATAATTCACCC. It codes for CSARGQTGFYNSP. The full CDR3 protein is CSARGQTGFYNSPLHF.

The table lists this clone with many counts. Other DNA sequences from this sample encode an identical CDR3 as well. The CDR3 DNA, read in part, is TGTGCCAGCAGCTTACAAAGGGACACTGAA. This codes for CASSLQRDTE. The complete CDR3 protein is CASSLQRDTEAFF. V is TRBV7-9 and J is TRBJ1-1, with D hard to call. The read halts 3 residues ahead of the CDR3 end, with the missing end drawn from the germline J gene. Germline V CDR1 and CDR2: SEHNR, FQNEAQ (reference sequence). CDR3 length: 13 amino acids. V gave up 2 bases and J gave up 3 bases, with 7 bases separating them.